The source of this T cell receptor (beta chain) is a study of cytomegalovirus exposure and HLA in healthy donors. The V end was cut by 5 bases, the J end by 7 bases, with 14 bases between. This CDR3 has 13 amino acids. Germline V lookup: CDR1 MDHEN, CDR2 SYDVKM. Each of the donors was a healthy bone marrow donor. A multiplex PCR was run with 60 Vbeta primers and 13 Jbeta primers. Only in-frame clones appear in the TCRdb table, and some are missing; sequencing was by immunoSEQ multiplex PCR. The data contain 100,000 to 150,000 clones, 73% of them seen just once; the ten biggest clones take up about 4.9%.

Sequencing used PBMCs. The chain joins TRBV28 to TRBJ1-2, with D tentatively TRBD1 (6 bases). The sequence was obtained from a man aged 60 to 69 in good health and CMV-seropositive. The CDR3 nucleotides read TGTGCCAGCAGTCCCTCGGACAGAACTGGCTACACCTTC. This translates into CASSPSDRTGYTF.